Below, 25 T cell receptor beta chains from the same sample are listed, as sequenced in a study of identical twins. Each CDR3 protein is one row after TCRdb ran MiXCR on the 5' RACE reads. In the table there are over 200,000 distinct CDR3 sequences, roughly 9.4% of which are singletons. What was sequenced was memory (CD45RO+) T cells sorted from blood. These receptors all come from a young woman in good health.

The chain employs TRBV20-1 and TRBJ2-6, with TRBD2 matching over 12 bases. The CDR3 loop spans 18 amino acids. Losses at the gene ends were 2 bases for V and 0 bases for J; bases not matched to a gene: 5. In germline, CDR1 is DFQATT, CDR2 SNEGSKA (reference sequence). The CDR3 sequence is CSARPASGGDSGANVLTF. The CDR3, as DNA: TGCAGTGCTAGACCGGCTAGCGGGGGGGACTCTGGGGCCAACGTCCTGACTTTC.

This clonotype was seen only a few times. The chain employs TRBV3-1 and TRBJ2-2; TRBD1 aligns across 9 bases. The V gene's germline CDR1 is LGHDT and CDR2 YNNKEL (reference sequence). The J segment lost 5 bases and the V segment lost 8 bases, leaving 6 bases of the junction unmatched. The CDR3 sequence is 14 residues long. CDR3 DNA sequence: TGTGCCAGCGAGAACAGGGGGCGAACCGGGGAGCTGTTTTTT. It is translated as CASENRGRTGELFF.

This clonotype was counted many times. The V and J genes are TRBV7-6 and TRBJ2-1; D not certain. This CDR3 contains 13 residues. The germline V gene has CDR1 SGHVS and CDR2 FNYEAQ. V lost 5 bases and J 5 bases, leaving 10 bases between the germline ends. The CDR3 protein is CASSQVGDNEQFF. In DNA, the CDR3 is TGTGCCAGCAGCCAGGTTGGCGACAATGAGCAGTTCTTC.

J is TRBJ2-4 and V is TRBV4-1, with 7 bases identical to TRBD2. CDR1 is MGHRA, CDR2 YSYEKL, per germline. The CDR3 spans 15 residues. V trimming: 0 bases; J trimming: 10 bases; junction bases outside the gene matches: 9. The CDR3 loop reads CASSQDRGGRGIQYF. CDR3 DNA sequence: TGCGCCAGCAGCCAAGATAGGGGAGGGCGTGGAATTCAGTACTTC.

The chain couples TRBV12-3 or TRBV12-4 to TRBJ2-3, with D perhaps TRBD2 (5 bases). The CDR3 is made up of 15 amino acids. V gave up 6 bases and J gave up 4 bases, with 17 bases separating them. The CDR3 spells CASSPLTPGADTQYF. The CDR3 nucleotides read TGTGCCAGCAGCCCCTTGACGCCCGGGGCAGATACGCAGTATTTT.

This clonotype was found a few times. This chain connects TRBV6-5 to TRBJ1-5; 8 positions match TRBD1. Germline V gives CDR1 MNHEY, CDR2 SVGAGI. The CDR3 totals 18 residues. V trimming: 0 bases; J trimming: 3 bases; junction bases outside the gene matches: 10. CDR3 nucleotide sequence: TGTGCCAGCAGTTACTCGTATGGTGGGACAGGATTCAATCAGCCCCAGCATTTT. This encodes CASSYSYGGTGFNQPQHF.

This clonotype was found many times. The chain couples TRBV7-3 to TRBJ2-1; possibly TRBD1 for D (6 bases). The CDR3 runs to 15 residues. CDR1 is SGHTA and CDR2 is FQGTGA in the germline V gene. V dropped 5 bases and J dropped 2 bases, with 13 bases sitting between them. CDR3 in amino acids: CASSPSQGAYNEQFF. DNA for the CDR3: TGTGCCAGCAGCCCCTCACAGGGAGCCTACAATGAGCAGTTCTTC.

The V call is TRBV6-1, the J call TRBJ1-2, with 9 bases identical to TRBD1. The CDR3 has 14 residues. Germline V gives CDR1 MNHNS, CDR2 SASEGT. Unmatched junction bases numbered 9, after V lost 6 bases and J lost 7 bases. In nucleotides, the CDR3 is TGTGCCAGCAGGTCTTCCGGGACAGGGAGTGGCTACACCTTC. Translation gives CASRSSGTGSGYTF.

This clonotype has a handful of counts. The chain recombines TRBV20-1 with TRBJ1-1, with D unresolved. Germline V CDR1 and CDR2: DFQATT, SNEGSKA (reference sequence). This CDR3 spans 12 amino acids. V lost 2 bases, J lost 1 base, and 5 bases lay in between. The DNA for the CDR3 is TGCAGTGCTAGACGGCCGAACACTGAAGCTTTCTTT. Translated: CSARRPNTEAFF.

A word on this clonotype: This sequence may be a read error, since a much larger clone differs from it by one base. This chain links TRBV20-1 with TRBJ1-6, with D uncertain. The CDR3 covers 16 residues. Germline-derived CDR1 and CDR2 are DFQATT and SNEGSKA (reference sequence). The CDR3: CSARQLSFPYKSPLHF. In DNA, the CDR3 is TGCAGTGCTCGCCAGCTATCATTCCCCTATAAATCACCCCTCCACTTT.

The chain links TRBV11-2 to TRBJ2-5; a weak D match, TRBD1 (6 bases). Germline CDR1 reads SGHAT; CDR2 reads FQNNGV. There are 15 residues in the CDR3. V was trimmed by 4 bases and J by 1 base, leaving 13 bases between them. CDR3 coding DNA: TGTGCCAGCAGCTGGCCGCAGGGGCTCCAAGAGACCCAGTACTTC. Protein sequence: CASSWPQGLQETQYF.

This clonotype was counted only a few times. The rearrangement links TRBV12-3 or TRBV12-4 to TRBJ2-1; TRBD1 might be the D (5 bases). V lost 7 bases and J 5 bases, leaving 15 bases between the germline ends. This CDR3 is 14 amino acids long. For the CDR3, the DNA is TGTGCCAGCACTCCTCCCGACAGAGACAATGAGCAGTTCTTC. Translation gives CASTPPDRDNEQFF.

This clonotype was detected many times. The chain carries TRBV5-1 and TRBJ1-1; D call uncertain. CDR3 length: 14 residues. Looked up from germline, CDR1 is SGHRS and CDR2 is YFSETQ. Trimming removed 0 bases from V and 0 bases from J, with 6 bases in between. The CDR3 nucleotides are TGCGCCAGCAGCTTGGCCGGTATGAACACTGAAGCTTTCTTT. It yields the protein CASSLAGMNTEAFF.

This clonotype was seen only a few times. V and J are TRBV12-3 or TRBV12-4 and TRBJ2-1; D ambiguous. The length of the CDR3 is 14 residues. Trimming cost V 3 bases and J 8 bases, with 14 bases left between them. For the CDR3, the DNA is TGTGCCAGCAGTTTGGTGACATCATCCCATGAGCAGTTCTTC. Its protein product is CASSLVTSSHEQFF.

The DNA of the CDR3 is TGTGCCAGCAGTGACCGCTACAATGAGCAGTTCTTC. Its translation is CASSDRYNEQFF. V gene TRBV6-1 combines with J gene TRBJ2-1; D uncertain. The CDR3 consists of 12 residues. Trimming removed 3 bases from V and 3 bases from J, with 3 bases in between. Germline-derived CDR1 and CDR2 are MNHNS and SASEGT.

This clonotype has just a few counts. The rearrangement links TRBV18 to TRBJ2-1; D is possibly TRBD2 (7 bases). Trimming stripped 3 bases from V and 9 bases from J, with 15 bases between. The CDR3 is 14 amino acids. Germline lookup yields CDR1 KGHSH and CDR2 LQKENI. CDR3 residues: CASSPPGGQGEQFF. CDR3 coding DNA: TGTGCCAGCTCACCTCCGGGGGGCCAGGGTGAGCAGTTCTTC.

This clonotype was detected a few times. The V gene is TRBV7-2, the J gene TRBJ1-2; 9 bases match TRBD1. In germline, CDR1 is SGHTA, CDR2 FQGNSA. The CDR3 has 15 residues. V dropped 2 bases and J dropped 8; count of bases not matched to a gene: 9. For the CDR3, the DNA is TGTGCCAGCAGCTTAACCGGGACAGGGAGTTGGGGCTACACCTTC. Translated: CASSLTGTGSWGYTF. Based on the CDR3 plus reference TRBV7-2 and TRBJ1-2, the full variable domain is GAGVSQSPSNKVTEKGKDVELRCDPISGHTALYWYRQSLGQGLEFLIYFQGNSAPDKSGLPSDRFSAERTGGSVSTLTIQRTQQEDSAVYLCASSLTGTGSWGYTFGSGTRLTVV.

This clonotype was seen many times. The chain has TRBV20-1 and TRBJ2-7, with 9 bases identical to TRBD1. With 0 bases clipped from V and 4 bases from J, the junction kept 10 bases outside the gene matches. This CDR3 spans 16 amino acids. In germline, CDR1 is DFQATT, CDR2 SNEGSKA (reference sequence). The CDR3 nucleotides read TGCAGTGCTAGAGACCCCACGGGACAGGGACCTTACGAGCAGTACTTC. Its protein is CSARDPTGQGPYEQYF.

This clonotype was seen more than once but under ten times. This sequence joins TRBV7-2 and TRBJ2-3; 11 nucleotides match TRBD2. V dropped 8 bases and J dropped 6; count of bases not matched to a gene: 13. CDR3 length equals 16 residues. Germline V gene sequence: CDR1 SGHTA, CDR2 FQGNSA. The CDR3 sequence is CASVRMLSGRGDTQYF. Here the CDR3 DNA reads TGTGCCAGCGTCCGAATGCTTAGCGGGAGGGGGGATACGCAGTATTTT.

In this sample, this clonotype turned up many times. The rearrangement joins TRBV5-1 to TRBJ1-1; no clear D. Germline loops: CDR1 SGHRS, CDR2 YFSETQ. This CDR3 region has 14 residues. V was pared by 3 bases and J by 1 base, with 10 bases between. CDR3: CASSSGIQNTEAFF. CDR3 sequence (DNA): TGCGCCAGCAGCTCGGGGATCCAGAACACTGAAGCTTTCTTT.

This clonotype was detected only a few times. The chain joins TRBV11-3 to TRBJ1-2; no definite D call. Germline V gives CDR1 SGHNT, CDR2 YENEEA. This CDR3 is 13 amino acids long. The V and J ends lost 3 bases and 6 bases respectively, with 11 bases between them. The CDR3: CASSFREFNGYTF. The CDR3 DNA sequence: TGTGCCAGCAGCTTTCGGGAATTTAATGGCTACACCTTC.

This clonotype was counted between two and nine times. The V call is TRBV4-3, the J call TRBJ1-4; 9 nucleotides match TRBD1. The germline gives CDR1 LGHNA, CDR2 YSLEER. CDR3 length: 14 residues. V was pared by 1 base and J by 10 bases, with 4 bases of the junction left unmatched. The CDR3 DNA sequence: TGCGCCAGCAGCCAAGCAACGGGACAGGGAAAACTGTTTTTT. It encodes CASSQATGQGKLFF.

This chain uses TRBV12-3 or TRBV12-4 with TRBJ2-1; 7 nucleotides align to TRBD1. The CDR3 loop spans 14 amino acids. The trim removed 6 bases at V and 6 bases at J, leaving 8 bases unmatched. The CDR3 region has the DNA TGTGCCAGCAGCACCCTAGGGGGCTCCAATGAGCAGTTCTTC. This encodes CASSTLGGSNEQFF.

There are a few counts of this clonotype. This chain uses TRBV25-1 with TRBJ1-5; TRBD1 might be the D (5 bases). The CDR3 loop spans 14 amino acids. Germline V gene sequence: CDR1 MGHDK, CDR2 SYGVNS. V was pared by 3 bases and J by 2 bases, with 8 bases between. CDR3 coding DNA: TGTGCCAGCAGTGAGCGAGGGGGCAATCAGCCCCAGCATTTT. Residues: CASSERGGNQPQHF.

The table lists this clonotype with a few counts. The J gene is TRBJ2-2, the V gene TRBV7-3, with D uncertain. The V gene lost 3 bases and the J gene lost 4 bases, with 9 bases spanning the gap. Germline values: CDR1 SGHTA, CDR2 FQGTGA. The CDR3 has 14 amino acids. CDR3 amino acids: CASSFQTTTGELFF. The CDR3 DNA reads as TGTGCCAGCAGCTTTCAAACGACCACCGGGGAGCTGTTTTTT.